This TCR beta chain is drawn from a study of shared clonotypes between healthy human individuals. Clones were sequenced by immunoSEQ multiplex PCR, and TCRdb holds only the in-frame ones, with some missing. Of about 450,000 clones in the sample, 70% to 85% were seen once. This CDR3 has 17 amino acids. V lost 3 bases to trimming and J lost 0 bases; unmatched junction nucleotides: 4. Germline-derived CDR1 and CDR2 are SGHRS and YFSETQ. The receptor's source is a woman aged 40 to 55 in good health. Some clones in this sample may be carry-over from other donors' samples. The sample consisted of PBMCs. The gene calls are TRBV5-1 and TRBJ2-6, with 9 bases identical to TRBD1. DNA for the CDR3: TGCGCCAGCAGCTCGGGACAGGGAAACTCTGGGGCCAACGTCCTGACTTTC. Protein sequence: CASSSGQGNSGANVLTF.